What follows is one TCR beta chain and its context. Its antigen is not known. A single record per CDR3 protein comes from TCRdb applying MiXCR to the 5' RACE reads. The table has about 350,000 distinct CDR3 sequences, roughly 13% seen once; the top ten hold approximately 22%. This record comes from a study of T-cell memory formation after mild COVID-19. Study conclusions and caveats: Day 15 to 85 contracting clones showed balanced CD4/CD8; later expanders leaned CD4+. The study found contracting CD4+ clones mainly in CM and EM and contracting CD8+ clones in EMRA.

V gave up 7 bases and J gave up 6 bases; unmatched junction bases: 7. Germline loops: CDR1 SQVTM, CDR2 ANQGSEA. There are 14 residues in the CDR3. The sequenced sample consisted of PBMCs or a T cell subset sorted from them (not recorded which). This receptor was identified in a man between 18 and 29 years old who had mild COVID-19 (a few samples of this study predate the infection). Cell type and time point are not known. V and J are TRBV29-1 and TRBJ1-4, with 11 bases identical to TRBD1. CDR3 nucleotides: TGCAGCGGCATGTGGACAGGGGGCGATGAAAAACTGTTTTTT. It codes for CSGMWTGGDEKLFF.